One sample yielded the 15 T cell receptor beta chains listed below, sequenced in a study of shared T cell receptors in the human thymus. Libraries were prepared by immunoSEQ multiplex PCR; TCRdb keeps only in-frame clonotypes and omits some of them. The table lists 630,000 or so clones, more than 75% of them singletons. These sequences were also reported in another study, on human thymus T cells.

Sample: thymocytes. Receptors were obtained from a boy in the first two years of life with a congenital heart defect.

The chain has TRBV27 and TRBJ1-1; D possibly corresponds to TRBD1 (6 bases). The CDR3 is made up of 16 amino acids. Trimming took off 4 bases at V and 1 base at J, with 16 bases between the two ends. Germline values: CDR1 MNHEY, CDR2 SMNVEV (reference sequence). The CDR3 here is CASSSGTPRGNTEAFF. The CDR3 coding sequence is TGTGCCAGCAGTTCCGGGACACCGAGGGGGAACACTGAAGCTTTCTTT.

The rearrangement links TRBV28 to TRBJ1-2; maybe TRBD1 (5 bases). Trimming removed 6 bases at V and 4 bases at J, with 15 bases between. CDR3 size: 14 residues. The germline CDR1 and CDR2 sequences are MDHEN and SYDVKM. CDR3 residues: CASSRKGVPYGYTF. CDR3 sequence (DNA): TGTGCCAGCAGCAGAAAAGGGGTACCCTATGGCTACACCTTC.

This chain uses TRBV28 with TRBJ2-3; D remains unclear. The CDR3 length is 13 residues. The V and J ends lost 6 bases and 2 bases respectively, with 9 bases between them. Germline V CDR1 and CDR2: MDHEN, SYDVKM. The CDR3 coding sequence is TGTGCCAGCAGATCTAACCCCACAGATACGCAGTATTTT. Translated, it gives CASRSNPTDTQYF.

The rearrangement links TRBV29-1 to TRBJ2-3, with TRBD2 matching 9 bases. The germline CDR1 and CDR2 sequences are SQVTM and ANQGSEA. With V trimmed by 2 bases and J by 0 bases, 6 bases remained unmatched. The CDR3 is made up of 16 amino acids. The CDR3, as DNA: TGCAGCGTTGAAAGGCAGCGGGGGGCTAGCACAGATACGCAGTATTTT. It codes for CSVERQRGASTDTQYF.

J is TRBJ1-4 and V is TRBV5-1; no firm D call. Trimming removed 3 bases from V and 4 bases from J, with 13 bases in between. Per germline, CDR1 SGHRS and CDR2 YFSETQ. CDR3 length: 15 residues. CDR3 sequence reads: CASSSLPDFNEKLFF. In nucleotides, the CDR3 is TGCGCCAGCAGCTCCTTACCAGATTTTAATGAAAAACTGTTTTTT.

The genes are TRBV9 and TRBJ2-2; 8 nucleotides agree with TRBD2. CDR3 length: 15 amino acids. V trimming: 0 bases; J trimming: 6 bases; junction bases outside the gene matches: 4. The germline V gene encodes CDR1 SGDLS and CDR2 YYNGEE. The CDR3 DNA sequence: TGTGCCAGCAGCGTAGAACTAGCGGAGGCCGGGGAGCTGTTTTTT. Its protein product is CASSVELAEAGELFF.

To note about this clone: Other DNA sequences in the sample encode the same CDR3. The chain combines TRBV30 with TRBJ1-6; TRBD1 is a possible D gene (5 bases). In germline, CDR1 is GTSNPN, CDR2 SVGIG (reference sequence). This CDR3 contains 16 residues. V was pared by 5 bases and J by 1 base, with 15 bases between. The CDR3 nucleotides read TGTGCCTGGGTACAGGTTTTTCGGTCCTATAATTCACCCCTCCACTTT. It translates to CAWVQVFRSYNSPLHF.

The genes are TRBV11-2 and TRBJ2-3; D is unresolved. V lost 1 base to trimming and J lost 6 bases, with 14 bases between them. Germline V gene lookup returns CDR1 SGHAT and CDR2 FQNNGV. CDR3 length equals 15 residues. The CDR3 is CASSLGPVAGDTQYF. The CDR3, as DNA: TGTGCCAGCAGCTTAGGGCCCGTCGCCGGGGATACGCAGTATTTT. Supplemented by reference TRBV11-2 and TRBJ2-3, the full variable domain reads EAGVAQSPRYKIIEKRQSVAFWCNPISGHATLYWYQQILGQGPKLLIQFQNNGVVDDSQLPKDRFSAERLKGVDSTLKIQPAKLEDSAVYLCASSLGPVAGDTQYFGPGTRLTVL.

This clone came up once. The chain combines TRBV2 with TRBJ1-2; tentative D call: TRBD1 (5 bases). CDR1 is SNHLY and CDR2 is FYNNEI in the germline V gene. The V and J ends lost 6 bases and 5 bases respectively, with 13 bases between them. The CDR3 has 13 residues. The CDR3 reads CASRNVGAYGYTF. The CDR3 DNA reads as TGTGCCAGCAGGAACGTAGGGGCGTATGGCTACACCTTC.

Only one count was recorded for this clone. This chain joins TRBV11-1 and TRBJ2-1; TRBD2 matches 12 bases. The CDR3 runs to 18 residues. Germline V CDR1 and CDR2: SGHAT, FQDESV (reference sequence). The V segment lost 5 bases and the J segment 0 bases; nucleotides outside the gene matches: 8. As DNA, the CDR3 is TGTGCCAGCAGCCGACTAGCGGGGGCTCCGAGCTCCTACAATGAGCAGTTCTTC. This sequence encodes CASSRLAGAPSSYNEQFF.

V is TRBV28 and J is TRBJ2-5; 9 bases map to TRBD1. The better agreement between TRBJ2-7 and the DNA end casts doubt on the J call. This CDR3 is 15 amino acids long. From germline, CDR1 is MDHEN and CDR2 SYDVKM. CDR3 DNA sequence: TGTGCCAGCAGCCCTGCCCGGGACAGGGCCTACGAGCAGTACTTC. Translated, it gives CASSPARDRAYEQYF.

The V and J genes are TRBV5-1 and TRBJ1-1; D may be TRBD1 (5 bases). This CDR3 is 14 amino acids long. Trimming cost V 4 bases and J 0 bases, with 10 bases left between them. Germline V CDR1 and CDR2: SGHRS, YFSETQ. The CDR3 is CASSPQGMNTEAFF. The CDR3 DNA reads TGCGCCAGCAGCCCCCAGGGAATGAACACTGAAGCTTTCTTT. Using reference TRBV5-1 and TRBJ1-1 for the parts outside the CDR3, the full variable domain is KAGVTQTPRYLIKTRGQQVTLSCSPISGHRSVSWYQQTPGQGLQFLFEYFSETQRNKGNFPGRFSGRQFSNSRSEMNVSTLELGDSALYLCASSPQGMNTEAFFGQGTRLTVV.

In the case of this clone: At one boundary the junction diverges from the germline segment, which might be a read error. Other DNA sequences in this specimen translate into the identical CDR3. This chain uses TRBV6-6 with TRBJ1-6, with 7 positions matching TRBD1. The CDR3 consists of 14 residues. The V gene's germline CDR1 is MNHNY and CDR2 SVGAGI (reference sequence). The CDR3 coding sequence is TGTGCCAGCAGAGAGGGACAGACTAATTCCCCCCTCCACTTT. Translating gives CASREGQTNSPLHF.

The gene calls are TRBV4-3 and TRBJ1-5, with a tentative D call TRBD1 (5 bases). This CDR3 has 14 amino acids. Trimming left V 1 base short and J 7 bases short, with 11 bases between. Germline CDR1 reads LGHNA; CDR2 reads YSLEER. The CDR3 region has the DNA TGCGCCAGCAGCCAAGTTACGGGGGGACAGCCCCAGCATTTT. Its translation: CASSQVTGGQPQHF.

The chain links TRBV27 to TRBJ2-5, with D perhaps matching TRBD1 (6 bases). The V end was cut by 5 bases, the J end by 5 bases, with 21 bases between. From germline, CDR1 is MNHEY and CDR2 SMNVEV (reference sequence). This CDR3 spans 16 amino acids. CDR3 residues: CASSPQGRNPMETQYF. The CDR3 DNA sequence: TGTGCCAGCAGTCCCCAGGGGCGGAACCCCATGGAGACCCAGTACTTC.